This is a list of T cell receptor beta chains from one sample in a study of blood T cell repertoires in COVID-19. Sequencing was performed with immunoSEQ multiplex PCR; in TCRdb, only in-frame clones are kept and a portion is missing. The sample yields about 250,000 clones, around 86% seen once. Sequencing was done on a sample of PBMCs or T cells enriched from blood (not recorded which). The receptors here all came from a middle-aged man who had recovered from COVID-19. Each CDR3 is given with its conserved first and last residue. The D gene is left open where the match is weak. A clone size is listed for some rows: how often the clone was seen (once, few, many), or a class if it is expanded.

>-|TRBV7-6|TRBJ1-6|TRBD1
CASSIGQGQDSPLHF
TGTGCCAGCAGCATCGGACAGGGTCAGGATTCACCCCTCCACTTT
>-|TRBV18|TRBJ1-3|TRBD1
CASSPGQRFGNTIYF
TGTGCCAGCTCACCGGGACAGCGATTTGGAAACACCATATATTTT
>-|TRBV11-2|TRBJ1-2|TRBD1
CASSRGQNYGYTF
TGTGCCAGCAGCCGGGGACAGAACTATGGCTACACCTTC
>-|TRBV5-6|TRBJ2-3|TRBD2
CASSPGLAGGDTQYF
TGTGCCAGCAGCCCGGGACTAGCGGGAGGGGATACGCAGTATTTT
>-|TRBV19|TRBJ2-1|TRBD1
CASSDPGQGNEQFF
TGTGCCAGTAGTGACCCGGGACAGGGGAATGAGCAGTTCTTC
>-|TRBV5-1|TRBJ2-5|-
CASSLDPRRETQYF
TGCGCCAGCAGCTTGGACCCTAGGAGGGAGACCCAGTACTTC
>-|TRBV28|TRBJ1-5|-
CASSIGHKRYQPQHF
TGTGCCAGCAGTATCGGACATAAGAGATACCAGCCCCAGCATTTT
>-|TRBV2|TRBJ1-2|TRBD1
CATQGAYGYTF
TGTGCCACTCAGGGGGCCTATGGCTACACCTTC
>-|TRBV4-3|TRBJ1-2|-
CASSQDRHSYGYTF
TGCGCCAGCAGCCAAGATCGGCACAGCTATGGCTACACCTTC
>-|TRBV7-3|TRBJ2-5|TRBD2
CASSLKGGGTSGGAVEETQYF
TGTGCCAGCAGCCTCAAGGGAGGTGGGACTAGCGGGGGGGCCGTTGAGGAGACCCAGTACTTC
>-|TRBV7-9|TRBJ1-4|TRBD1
CASSSTGANEKLFF
TGTGCCAGCTCGTCGACAGGGGCGAATGAAAAACTGTTTTTT
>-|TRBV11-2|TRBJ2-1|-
CASSPGVRSYNEQFF
TGTGCCAGCAGCCCGGGGGTTAGGTCCTACAATGAGCAGTTCTTC
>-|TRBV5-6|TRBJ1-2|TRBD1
CASSLQGAWYGYTF
TGTGCCAGCAGCTTGCAGGGGGCGTGGTATGGCTACACCTTC
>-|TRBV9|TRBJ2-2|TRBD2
CASSEGLAGLEELFF
TGTGCCAGCAGCGAGGGACTAGCGGGATTGGAGGAGCTGTTTTTT
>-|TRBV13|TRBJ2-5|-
CASSLGEGSQETQYF
TGTGCCAGCAGCTTAGGGGAAGGGAGCCAAGAGACCCAGTACTTC
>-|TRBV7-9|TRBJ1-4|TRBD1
CASSWTGGFLETNEKLFF
TGTGCCAGCAGCTGGACAGGGGGCTTTTTAGAGACTAATGAAAAACTGTTTTTT
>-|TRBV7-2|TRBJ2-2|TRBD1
CASSFSGTGGTGELFF
TGTGCCAGCAGCTTCTCCGGGACAGGTGGGACCGGGGAGCTGTTTTTT
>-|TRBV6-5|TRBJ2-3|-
CASRMTSTDTQYF
TGTGCCAGCAGGATGACTAGCACAGATACGCAGTATTTT
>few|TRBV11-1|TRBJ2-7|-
CASSLARFSYEQYF
TGTGCCAGCAGCTTAGCTCGGTTTTCCTACGAGCAGTACTTC
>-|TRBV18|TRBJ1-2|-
CASSPRDNYGYTF
TGTGCCAGCTCACCACGAGATAACTATGGCTACACCTTC
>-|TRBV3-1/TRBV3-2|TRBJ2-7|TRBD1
CASSQGTGDLMKQYF
TGTGCCAGCAGCCAGGGGACAGGGGACCTAATGAAGCAGTACTTC
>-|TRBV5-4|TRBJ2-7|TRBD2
CASSLGLAGGYEQYF
TGTGCCAGCAGCTTGGGACTAGCGGGGGGCTACGAGCAGTACTTC
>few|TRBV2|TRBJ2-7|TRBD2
CASRGVSYEQYF
TGTGCCAGCCGGGGGGTGTCCTACGAGCAGTACTTC
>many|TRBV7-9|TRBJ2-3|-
CASSFGTSTDTQYF
TGTGCCAGCAGCTTTGGGACTTCCACAGATACGCAGTATTTT
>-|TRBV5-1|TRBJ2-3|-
CASSSTRVTSTDTQYF
TGCGCCAGCAGCTCGACTCGGGTAACTAGCACAGATACGCAGTATTTT
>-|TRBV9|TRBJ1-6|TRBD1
CASNRQGSNSPLHF
TGTGCCAGCAATCGACAGGGATCGAATTCACCCCTCCACTTT
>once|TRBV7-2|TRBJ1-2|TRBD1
CASKTGQGVGGYTF
TGTGCCAGCAAAACGGGACAGGGGGTCGGCGGCTACACCTTC
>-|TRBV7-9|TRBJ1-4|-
CASSPPWGEKLFF
TGTGCCAGCAGCCCTCCCTGGGGCGAAAAACTGTTTTTT
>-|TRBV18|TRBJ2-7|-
CASSPQGGRFSSSYEQYF
TGTGCCAGCTCACCCCAAGGGGGTCGATTCTCGAGCTCCTACGAGCAGTACTTC
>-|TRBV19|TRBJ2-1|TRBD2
CASSYSGGTNEQFF
TGTGCCAGTAGTTATAGCGGGGGTACAAATGAGCAGTTCTTC
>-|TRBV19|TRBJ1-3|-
CASSLTASSGNTIYF
TGTGCCAGTAGTTTGACCGCTAGCTCTGGAAACACCATATATTTT
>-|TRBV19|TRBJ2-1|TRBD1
CASSIGTGGHEQFF
TGTGCCAGTAGTATCGGGACAGGGGGGCATGAGCAGTTCTTC
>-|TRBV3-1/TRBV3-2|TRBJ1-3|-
CASSKRGPGNTIYF
TGTGCCAGCAGCAAGCGGGGTCCTGGAAACACCATATATTTT
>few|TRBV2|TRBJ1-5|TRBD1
CASSAGQGGIQPQHF
TGTGCCAGCAGTGCCGGACAGGGAGGTATTCAGCCCCAGCATTTT
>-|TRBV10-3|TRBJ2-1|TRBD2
CALGGLAGGDEQFF
TGTGCCCTCGGGGGGCTAGCGGGAGGGGATGAGCAGTTCTTC
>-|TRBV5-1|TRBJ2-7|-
CASSFQPGLRGYEQYF
TGCGCCAGCAGCTTTCAACCGGGACTGAGGGGCTACGAGCAGTACTTC
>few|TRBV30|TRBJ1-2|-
CAWSVLLYGYTF
TGTGCCTGGAGTGTACTGCTGTATGGCTACACCTTC
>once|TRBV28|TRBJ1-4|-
CASLGGGKVEKLFF
TGTGCCAGCCTCGGGGGGGGAAAAGTTGAAAAACTGTTTTTT
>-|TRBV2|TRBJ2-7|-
CASGGYEQYF
TGTGCCAGCGGAGGTTACGAGCAGTACTTC
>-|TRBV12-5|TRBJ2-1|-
CASGLPTDNEQFF
TGTGCTAGTGGTCTCCCGACAGACAATGAGCAGTTCTTC
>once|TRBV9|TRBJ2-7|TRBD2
CASSVGGTSGISFEQYF
TGTGCCAGCAGCGTAGGGGGGACTAGCGGGATTTCTTTCGAGCAGTACTTC
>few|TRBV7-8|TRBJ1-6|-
CASSLFSTNNSPLHF
TGTGCCAGCAGCTTATTCAGTACTAATAATTCACCCCTCCACTTT
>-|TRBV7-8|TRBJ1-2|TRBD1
CASSTGTGGFYGYTF
TGTGCCAGCAGTACCGGGACAGGGGGTTTCTATGGCTACACCTTC
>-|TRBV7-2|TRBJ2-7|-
CASSPQSGYEQYF
TGTGCCAGCAGCCCCCAGAGCGGGTACGAGCAGTACTTC
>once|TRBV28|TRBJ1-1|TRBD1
CASSPGTGLATEAFF
TGTGCCAGCAGTCCCGGGACAGGGCTGGCCACTGAAGCTTTCTTT
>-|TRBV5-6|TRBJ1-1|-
CASSLGTRSEAFF
TGTGCCAGCAGCTTAGGGACAAGGAGTGAAGCTTTCTTT
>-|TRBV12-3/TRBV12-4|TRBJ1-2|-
CASSHNREGGYTF
TGTGCCAGCAGCCATAACAGGGAGGGTGGCTACACCTTC
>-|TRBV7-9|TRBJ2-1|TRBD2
CASSLGGSGGLAGEIF
TGTGCCAGCAGCTTAGGAGGAAGCGGAGGACTAGCGGGAGAGATCTTC
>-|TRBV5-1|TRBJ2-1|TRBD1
CASGTGTGDYNEQFF
TGCGCCAGCGGAACCGGGACAGGGGACTACAATGAGCAGTTCTTC
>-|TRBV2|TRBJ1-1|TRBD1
CASSERDRGAEAFF
TGTGCCAGCAGTGAAAGGGACAGGGGGGCTGAAGCTTTCTTT
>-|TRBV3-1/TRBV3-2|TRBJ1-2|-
CASSQARTARTF
TGTGCCAGCAGCCAAGCCCGGACAGCGAGGACCTTC
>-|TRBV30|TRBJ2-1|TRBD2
CAWLDRSSGSGGEQFF
TGTGCCTGGCTTGACAGGAGCAGCGGGAGCGGCGGTGAGCAGTTCTTC
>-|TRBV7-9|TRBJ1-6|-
CASSLGSGHNSPLHF
TGTGCCAGCAGCTTAGGTTCAGGGCACAATTCACCCCTCCACTTT
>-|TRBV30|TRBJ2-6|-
CAWDRSSGANVLTF
TGTGCCTGGGACCGGAGCTCTGGGGCCAACGTCCTGACTTTC